This TCR beta chain originates from a study of cytomegalovirus exposure and HLA in healthy donors. A single count supports this clone. Its specificity is not known. A roughly 120-subject validation cohort, separate from the approximately 670-subject first cohort, supplied the donors. Study outcomes and limitations: Overall, 164 TCR beta chains were annotated as cytomegalovirus-associated.

The CDR3 consists of 15 residues. Germline CDR1 MNHEY, CDR2 SVGAGI. V was trimmed by 6 bases and J by 1 base, leaving 13 bases between them. Sequencing used immunoSEQ multiplex PCR; TCRdb keeps in-frame clones, though not all of them. The sample has around 150,000 clones; nearly 90% are singletons. Sequences were obtained from PBMCs. The J gene is TRBJ2-1, the V gene TRBV6-5, with D perhaps matching TRBD2 (6 bases). The receptor was isolated from a woman aged 18-29 years in good health and CMV-seropositive. The DNA of the CDR3 is TGTGCCAGCAGCCTGAGGGAGGAGTCCTACAATGAGCAGTTCTTC. Amino acid sequence: CASSLREESYNEQFF.